A single sample gave rise to the 11 T cell receptor beta chains below, sequenced in a study of control samples from healthy donors and cancer patients (dated by TCRdb to about 2020). The library was made by the immunoSEQ multiplex PCR assay. TCRdb re-hosts the immuneACCESS table, in-frame sequences only. Its copies lack some clones; in the studies checked, an unresolved V gene accounts for under half of them, and the cause for the rest is not known. This sample holds 350,000 to 450,000 clones; 90% were observed only once. Around 6.4% of the sample comes from the top ten. The sample comprised PBMCs. The receptors come from a man aged 40-55 years with head and neck cancer.

The chain joins TRBV28 to TRBJ1-3; possible D gene TRBD1, 5 bases. The CDR3 loop spans 18 amino acids. Germline lookup yields CDR1 MDHEN and CDR2 SYDVKM. V was shortened by 3 bases and J by 4 bases, with 22 bases between the two germline ends. The CDR3 region is CASSFTPGTGLGGNTIYF. The CDR3 coding sequence is TGTGCCAGCAGTTTCACTCCCGGGACGGGACTCGGGGGAAACACCATATATTTT.

The CDR3 nucleotides read TGTGCCAGCAGCTTAGGGTTCTACGAGCAGTACTTC. It codes for CASSLGFYEQYF. This sequence joins TRBV11-2 and TRBJ2-7, with no clear D. There are 12 residues in the CDR3. The germline CDR1 and CDR2 sequences are SGHAT and FQNNGV. The V gene lost 1 base and the J gene lost 3 bases, with 4 bases spanning the gap. Looking up the rest from reference TRBV11-2 and TRBJ2-7 gives the full variable domain: EAGVAQSPRYKIIEKRQSVAFWCNPISGHATLYWYQQILGQGPKLLIQFQNNGVVDDSQLPKDRFSAERLKGVDSTLKIQPAKLEDSAVYLCASSLGFYEQYFGPGTRLTVT.

This rearrangement joins TRBV27 to TRBJ1-5; D gene ambiguous. Trimming took 2 bases from V and 9 from J, leaving 11 bases between them. Germline V gene lookup returns CDR1 MNHEY and CDR2 SMNVEV (reference sequence). The CDR3 totals 13 residues. The chain's CDR3 is CASSLPTMWPQHF. The CDR3, as DNA: TGTGCCAGCAGTTTACCCACTATGTGGCCCCAGCATTTT.

The rearrangement links TRBV9 to TRBJ1-3; no clear D. In germline, CDR1 is SGDLS, CDR2 YYNGEE. There are 16 residues in the CDR3. V was trimmed by 3 bases and J by 5 bases, leaving 18 bases between them. The CDR3 bases are TGTGCCAGCAGCGGAGCCCTAGGTCAGGAGAGAAACACCATATATTTT. Its protein product is CASSGALGQERNTIYF.

There are a few counts of this clone. The genes are TRBV11-2 and TRBJ2-3, with 9 positions matching TRBD2. This CDR3 comprises 14 residues. Germline V CDR1 and CDR2: SGHAT, FQNNGV. Trimming removed 8 bases from V and 3 bases from J; junction bases left unmatched: 6. The CDR3 DNA sequence: TGTGCCAGCTGCGCGGGAGGGCCAACAGATACGCAGTATTTT. As protein: CASCAGGPTDTQYF.

This rearrangement joins TRBV5-5 to TRBJ2-7, with D unclear. CDR3 length: 14 amino acids. V was clipped by 4 bases and J by 2 bases, with 13 bases between them. Germline CDR1 reads SGHKS; CDR2 reads YYEKEE (reference sequence). CDR3 region: CASSIRVLPYEQYF. CDR3 coding DNA: TGTGCCAGCAGCATCCGGGTACTTCCCTACGAGCAGTACTTC.

The chain carries TRBV2 and TRBJ1-4, with 10 bases lining up with TRBD1. CDR3 length: 16 residues. Germline V lookup: CDR1 SNHLY, CDR2 FYNNEI. The ends lost 2 bases at V and 7 bases at J; junction bases unmatched: 7. The CDR3 bases are TGTGCCAGCAGTGAAACCAGGACAGGGGGGCGTGAAAAACTGTTTTTT. As protein: CASSETRTGGREKLFF.

The chain uses TRBV13 and TRBJ1-1; D gene unclear. CDR3 length: 15 residues. Trimming removed 1 base from V and 2 bases from J, with 11 bases in between. From germline, CDR1 is PRHDT and CDR2 FYEKMQ (reference sequence). CDR3 DNA sequence: TGTGCCAGCAGCTTAGACCTGGGGTTTAACACTGAAGCTTTCTTT. Translated: CASSLDLGFNTEAFF.

This chain uses TRBV6-5 with TRBJ1-5; 10 bases align to TRBD1. Germline V lookup: CDR1 MNHEY, CDR2 SVGAGI. The CDR3 is 14 residues long. J gave up 7 bases and V 4 bases, and 4 bases lay outside the gene matches. The DNA for the CDR3 is TGTGCCAGCAGTTTAGGACAGGGGGTGCAGCCCCAGCATTTT. The encoded protein is CASSLGQGVQPQHF.

This clone showed up just once. V usage is TRBV28 and J usage is TRBJ1-3; unclear D gene. Per germline, CDR1 MDHEN and CDR2 SYDVKM. Trimming removed 2 bases from V and 11 bases from J, with 7 bases in between. CDR3 length equals 11 residues. CDR3 nucleotides: TGTGCCAGCAGTTTAAGGACCGCCATATATTTT. This gives the protein CASSLRTAIYF.

This chain connects TRBV9 to TRBJ1-1; 8 nucleotides agree with TRBD1. The germline V gene encodes CDR1 SGDLS and CDR2 YYNGEE. J lost 4 bases, V lost 3 bases, and 17 bases had no gene match. The CDR3 runs to 18 residues. CDR3 DNA: TGTGCCAGCAGCGAGAAACCCTGGGCAGGGGGCGTCGGCACTGAAGCTTTCTTT. Its protein product is CASSEKPWAGGVGTEAFF. Full variable domain (rest looked up from reference TRBV9 and TRBJ1-1): DSGVTQTPKHLITATGQRVTLRCSPRSGDLSVYWYQQSLDQGLQFLIQYYNGEERAKGNILERFSAQQFPDLHSELNLSSLELGDSALYFCASSEKPWAGGVGTEAFFGQGTRLTVV.